This T cell receptor (beta chain) was sequenced in a study of blood T cell repertoires in COVID-19. Study overall: Whether acute or convalescent, the COVID-19 samples came from the United States, Italy and Spain. From T cells, B-cell-depleted T cells, or PBMCs came the material, which was cDNA or gDNA.

The authors' processing: Amplification with reference gene primers provided the estimates of nucleated cell counts. Sequencing was performed with immunoSEQ multiplex PCR; in TCRdb, only in-frame clones are kept and a portion is missing. V and J calls and clone size are copied from that table; D and trimming were computed from the DNA. The sample has about 240,000 clones; approximately 85% are singletons. Trimming stripped 1 base from V and 0 bases from J, with 9 bases between. CDR3 length: 15 residues. Germline assignment: CDR1 LGHNA and CDR2 YNFKEQ. Specimen: peripheral blood. This chain uses TRBV4-2 with TRBJ1-1; D call uncertain. This receptor was obtained from a woman aged 70-85 years with acute or convalescent COVID-19. CDR3 amino acids: CASSQGRQVNTEAFF. The DNA of the CDR3 is TGTGCCAGCAGCCAAGGTAGGCAGGTGAACACTGAAGCTTTCTTT.